This TCR beta chain was found in a study of blood T cell repertoires in COVID-19. V was pared by 6 bases and J by 0 bases, with 14 bases between. The CDR3 is made up of 15 amino acids. Germline loops: CDR1 MNHEY, CDR2 SVGAGI. This clone was counted a single time. Repertoires were generated with immunoSEQ multiplex PCR, while TCRdb's copy carries only in-frame clones and drops some. The top ten clones hold roughly 32% of a sample with 35,000 to 40,000 clones, approximately 91% of them seen once. The sample taken for sequencing was peripheral blood. The receptor's source is a man in his 70s with active COVID-19. The rearrangement joins TRBV6-5 to TRBJ2-5; D is perhaps TRBD2 (6 bases). The CDR3 DNA follows: TGTGCCAGCAGAAGAGCCTCTAGCGACCAAGAGACCCAGTACTTC. This codes for CASRRASSDQETQYF.